This T cell receptor beta chain was retrieved from a study of OX40 agonist ivuxolimab in advanced cancers. Produced via immunoSEQ multiplex PCR; TCRdb's table is partial and in-frame only. Of some 94,000 clones listed, roughly 95% are singletons. CDR3 length equals 13 residues. Germline V gives CDR1 MDHEN, CDR2 SYDVKM. The chain has TRBV28 and TRBJ2-5; 9 bases fit TRBD1. The J call may be mistaken, given a closer DNA end match to TRBJ2-7. The origin of this receptor is an adult with an advanced solid tumor such as melanoma, head and neck, liver or kidney cancer. The specimen was CD4+ or CD8+ T cells sorted from blood, collected in a trial of the OX40 agonist ivuxolimab. The CDR3 nucleotides are TGTGCCAGCAGTTTGGGACAGGGTTACGAGCAGTACTTC. Protein sequence: CASSLGQGYEQYF.